This is a list of T cell receptor beta chains from one sample in a study of T-cell memory formation after mild COVID-19. TCRdb called the 5' RACE reads again in MiXCR, with one record for every CDR3 protein. Among around 390,000 distinct CDR3 sequences listed, 15% to 20% were seen once. Specimen: PBMCs or a T cell subset sorted from them (not recorded which). The receptors come from a man aged 18-30 years who had mild COVID-19 (a few samples of this study predate the infection). Cell type and time point are not known. Both conserved end residues are part of each CDR3. D genes are given only for firm matches. The listing skips clone size in some rows; elsewhere it reads once, few, many or a size class.

cdr3_length: 10; clone_size: many; j_call: TRBJ1-1; v_call: TRBV29-1; d_call: NA; cdr3_nt: TGCAGCGTTGGGGACGGCGAAGCTTTCTTT; cdr3_aa: CSVGDGEAFF
cdr3_length: 14; clone_size: NA; j_call: TRBJ2-3; v_call: TRBV9; d_call: TRBD2; cdr3_nt: TGTGCCAGCAGCGTAAGCGGGGGGCCAGATACGCAGTATTTT; cdr3_aa: CASSVSGGPDTQYF
cdr3_length: 19; clone_size: few; j_call: TRBJ2-1; v_call: TRBV3-1; d_call: TRBD2; cdr3_nt: TGTGCCAGCAGCCAAGTTTTTTCGGCTAGCGGGGGGCCTTTGAATGAGCAGTTCTTC; cdr3_aa: CASSQVFSASGGPLNEQFF
cdr3_length: 13; clone_size: few; j_call: TRBJ2-5; v_call: TRBV20-1; d_call: NA; cdr3_nt: TGCAGTGCTAGTTATCGGCGCCAAGAGACCCAGTACTTC; cdr3_aa: CSASYRRQETQYF
cdr3_length: 15; clone_size: few; j_call: TRBJ2-6; v_call: TRBV7-8; d_call: NA; cdr3_nt: TGTGCCAGCACCTTGATCGGGGTGGGGGCCAACGTCCTGACTTTC; cdr3_aa: CASTLIGVGANVLTF
cdr3_length: 18; clone_size: few; j_call: TRBJ2-6; v_call: TRBV5-1; d_call: TRBD1; cdr3_nt: TGCGCCAGCAGTTTTCGGACAGGGGAGGCGGCTGGGGCCAACGTCCTGACTTTC; cdr3_aa: CASSFRTGEAAGANVLTF
cdr3_length: 16; clone_size: few; j_call: TRBJ2-1; v_call: TRBV4-2; d_call: TRBD2; cdr3_nt: TGTGCCAGCAGCCAACCTAGCGGGGGCCAGAACAATGAGCAGTTCTTC; cdr3_aa: CASSQPSGGQNNEQFF
cdr3_length: 16; clone_size: NA; j_call: TRBJ1-5; v_call: TRBV12-3/TRBV12-4; d_call: TRBD1; cdr3_nt: TGTGCCAGCAGTTTTGAGACAGGGAGAAGCAATCAGCCCCAGCATTTT; cdr3_aa: CASSFETGRSNQPQHF
cdr3_length: 15; clone_size: many; j_call: TRBJ2-3; v_call: TRBV27; d_call: NA; cdr3_nt: TGTGCCAGCAGGTTAAACAGGGTGGACACAGATACGCAGTATTTT; cdr3_aa: CASRLNRVDTDTQYF
cdr3_length: 13; clone_size: NA; j_call: TRBJ1-5; v_call: TRBV20-1; d_call: NA; cdr3_nt: TGCAGTGCTCGGCAGGAGGTTAATCAGCCCCAGCATTTT; cdr3_aa: CSARQEVNQPQHF
cdr3_length: 14; clone_size: NA; j_call: TRBJ1-1; v_call: TRBV5-1; d_call: NA; cdr3_nt: TGCGCCAGCAGACTGCGGGACACGAACACTGAAGCTTTCTTT; cdr3_aa: CASRLRDTNTEAFF
cdr3_length: 17; clone_size: NA; j_call: TRBJ2-7; v_call: TRBV7-6; d_call: NA; cdr3_nt: TGTGCCAGCAGCCCAAAGGGGGGGGACGAAAATTCCTACGAGCAGTACTTC; cdr3_aa: CASSPKGGDENSYEQYF
cdr3_length: 15; clone_size: few; j_call: TRBJ2-2; v_call: TRBV5-1; d_call: NA; cdr3_nt: TGCGCCAGCAGCTTGGCCGGGGGCCAAGCCGGGGAGCTGTTTTTT; cdr3_aa: CASSLAGGQAGELFF
cdr3_length: 14; clone_size: few; j_call: TRBJ2-7; v_call: TRBV19; d_call: TRBD1; cdr3_nt: TGTGCCAGTAGTCCGGGACAGGGGTTCTACGAGCAGTACTTC; cdr3_aa: CASSPGQGFYEQYF
cdr3_length: 13; clone_size: few; j_call: TRBJ1-5; v_call: TRBV24-1; d_call: NA; cdr3_nt: TGTGCCACCAGTGATTCTGGGTGGGTGCCCCAGCATTTT; cdr3_aa: CATSDSGWVPQHF
cdr3_length: 15; clone_size: few; j_call: TRBJ2-1; v_call: TRBV6-5; d_call: NA; cdr3_nt: TGTGCCAGCACCGCGAGGACAGACGGGGGGAGTGAGCAGTTCTTC; cdr3_aa: CASTARTDGGSEQFF
cdr3_length: 13; clone_size: NA; j_call: TRBJ2-7; v_call: TRBV6-5; d_call: NA; cdr3_nt: TGTGCCAGCAGTTACTCGAGCAGGGGACGGCAGTACTTC; cdr3_aa: CASSYSSRGRQYF
cdr3_length: 15; clone_size: many; j_call: TRBJ2-3; v_call: TRBV18; d_call: TRBD2; cdr3_nt: TGTGCCAGCTCACCACCTAGCGGGGGGTCAGATACGCAGTATTTT; cdr3_aa: CASSPPSGGSDTQYF
cdr3_length: 16; clone_size: NA; j_call: TRBJ1-2; v_call: TRBV5-6; d_call: NA; cdr3_nt: TGTGCCAGCAGCCCCCGACCGGAATACACTAACTATGGCTACACCTTC; cdr3_aa: CASSPRPEYTNYGYTF
cdr3_length: 14; clone_size: few; j_call: TRBJ1-1; v_call: TRBV5-1; d_call: NA; cdr3_nt: TGCGCCAGCAGAATCGACAGGCCGGCATCAGAAGCTTTCTTT; cdr3_aa: CASRIDRPASEAFF
cdr3_length: 13; clone_size: many; j_call: TRBJ1-3; v_call: TRBV29-1; d_call: NA; cdr3_nt: TGCTCGGGTTGGGGGATGGATGGAAACACCATATATTTT; cdr3_aa: CSGWGMDGNTIYF
cdr3_length: 15; clone_size: few; j_call: TRBJ2-5; v_call: TRBV7-2; d_call: TRBD1; cdr3_nt: TGTGCCAGCAGCTTAGTGGTGGACAGGGAAGAGACCCAGTACTTC; cdr3_aa: CASSLVVDREETQYF
cdr3_length: 15; clone_size: NA; j_call: TRBJ2-2; v_call: TRBV11-2; d_call: TRBD1; cdr3_nt: TGTGCCAGCTTGCCAACTGGGACAGCCACCGGGGAGCTGTTTTTT; cdr3_aa: CASLPTGTATGELFF
cdr3_length: 12; clone_size: few; j_call: TRBJ2-3; v_call: TRBV29-1; d_call: NA; cdr3_nt: TGCAGCGTTGAAGGGGTCGCAGATACGCAGTATTTT; cdr3_aa: CSVEGVADTQYF
cdr3_length: 13; clone_size: few; j_call: TRBJ1-1; v_call: TRBV20-1; d_call: NA; cdr3_nt: TGCAGTGCCTTGACAGGACTGAACACTGAAGCTTTCTTT; cdr3_aa: CSALTGLNTEAFF
cdr3_length: 13; clone_size: NA; j_call: TRBJ1-1; v_call: TRBV13; d_call: NA; cdr3_nt: TGTGCCAGCAGCTTAGCAACGAACACTGAAGCTTTCTTT; cdr3_aa: CASSLATNTEAFF
cdr3_length: 15; clone_size: NA; j_call: TRBJ1-6; v_call: TRBV7-9; d_call: NA; cdr3_nt: TGTGCCAGCAGCTTAGCAGAGACAGCTAATTCACCCCTCCACTTT; cdr3_aa: CASSLAETANSPLHF
cdr3_length: 13; clone_size: many; j_call: TRBJ2-5; v_call: TRBV12-3/TRBV12-4; d_call: NA; cdr3_nt: TGTGCCAGCTCCCTTTCTCGGGAAGAGACCCAGTACTTC; cdr3_aa: CASSLSREETQYF
cdr3_length: 15; clone_size: NA; j_call: TRBJ2-3; v_call: TRBV4-3; d_call: TRBD2; cdr3_nt: TGCGCCAGCAGCCAAGGATGGCGGGGGACAGATACGCAGTATTTT; cdr3_aa: CASSQGWRGTDTQYF
cdr3_length: 19; clone_size: few; j_call: TRBJ2-6; v_call: TRBV7-9; d_call: TRBD2; cdr3_nt: TGTGCCAGCAGCTCGTCTATAGTGGGAGGGAGCTCTGGGGCCAACGTCCTGACTTTC; cdr3_aa: CASSSSIVGGSSGANVLTF
cdr3_length: 16; clone_size: NA; j_call: TRBJ1-5; v_call: TRBV4-3; d_call: NA; cdr3_nt: TGCGCCAGCAGCCCTTCAGCCCTACTATCCAATCAGCCCCAGCATTTT; cdr3_aa: CASSPSALLSNQPQHF
cdr3_length: 13; clone_size: few; j_call: TRBJ2-5; v_call: TRBV6-5; d_call: NA; cdr3_nt: TGTGCCAGCAAAGTGGGGGGCCAAGAGACCCAGTACTTC; cdr3_aa: CASKVGGQETQYF
cdr3_length: 16; clone_size: NA; j_call: TRBJ2-1; v_call: TRBV7-8; d_call: NA; cdr3_nt: TGTGCCAGCAGCGACATATTTGGGCAGGGGACGAATGAGCAGTTCTTC; cdr3_aa: CASSDIFGQGTNEQFF
cdr3_length: 12; clone_size: NA; j_call: TRBJ2-1; v_call: TRBV7-9; d_call: NA; cdr3_nt: TGTGCTAGAGGAGGGGCGGGGATTGAGCAGTTCTTC; cdr3_aa: CARGGAGIEQFF
cdr3_length: 15; clone_size: NA; j_call: TRBJ1-5; v_call: TRBV7-2; d_call: NA; cdr3_nt: TGTGCCAGCAGTCGACAGGAGGTTAGCAATCAGCCCCAGCATTTT; cdr3_aa: CASSRQEVSNQPQHF
cdr3_length: 18; clone_size: NA; j_call: TRBJ2-1; v_call: TRBV4-1; d_call: NA; cdr3_nt: TGCGCCAGCAGCCAACTGGCCACCGGGGTTGGGTCCTACAATGAGCAGTTCTTC; cdr3_aa: CASSQLATGVGSYNEQFF
cdr3_length: 13; clone_size: few; j_call: TRBJ1-2; v_call: TRBV5-1; d_call: NA; cdr3_nt: TGCGCCAGCAGCTTGGCCGTCGGGGATGGCTACACCTTC; cdr3_aa: CASSLAVGDGYTF
cdr3_length: 14; clone_size: NA; j_call: TRBJ2-2; v_call: TRBV6-2/TRBV6-3; d_call: NA; cdr3_nt: TGTGCCAGCCAGGGGATTTCGAACACCGGGGAGCTGTTTTTT; cdr3_aa: CASQGISNTGELFF
cdr3_length: 14; clone_size: NA; j_call: TRBJ2-1; v_call: TRBV6-6; d_call: NA; cdr3_nt: TGTGCCAGCCTTCCCCGAGGGGGGACAGATGAGCAGTTCTTC; cdr3_aa: CASLPRGGTDEQFF
cdr3_length: 13; clone_size: few; j_call: TRBJ1-1; v_call: TRBV6-5; d_call: NA; cdr3_nt: TGTGCCAGCAGTTACGGGAGGGACACTGAAGCTTTCTTT; cdr3_aa: CASSYGRDTEAFF
cdr3_length: 15; clone_size: few; j_call: TRBJ2-1; v_call: TRBV14; d_call: NA; cdr3_nt: TGTGCCAGCAGCCAAGATATGAGCTCCTACAATGAGCAGTTCTTC; cdr3_aa: CASSQDMSSYNEQFF
cdr3_length: 14; clone_size: NA; j_call: TRBJ2-3; v_call: TRBV4-3; d_call: NA; cdr3_nt: TGCGCCAGCAGCCAAATTGGGGGGACGTATACGCAGTATTTT; cdr3_aa: CASSQIGGTYTQYF
cdr3_length: 16; clone_size: NA; j_call: TRBJ1-6; v_call: TRBV3-1; d_call: NA; cdr3_nt: TGTGCCAGCAGCCAAGAACAGGGATTCTGGAGTTCACCCCTCCACTTT; cdr3_aa: CASSQEQGFWSSPLHF
cdr3_length: 12; clone_size: NA; j_call: TRBJ1-2; v_call: TRBV29-1; d_call: NA; cdr3_nt: TGCAGCGTTGAGGCCCGATCGTTTGGCTACACCTTC; cdr3_aa: CSVEARSFGYTF
cdr3_length: 16; clone_size: NA; j_call: TRBJ2-4; v_call: TRBV7-9; d_call: NA; cdr3_nt: TGTGCCAGCAGCTTAGGTTTGGATCTCGACAAAAACATTCAGTACTTC; cdr3_aa: CASSLGLDLDKNIQYF
cdr3_length: 15; clone_size: NA; j_call: TRBJ2-5; v_call: TRBV18; d_call: NA; cdr3_nt: TGTGCCAGCTCACCCCGGGACCATCCCCAAGAGACCCAGTACTTC; cdr3_aa: CASSPRDHPQETQYF
cdr3_length: 14; clone_size: NA; j_call: TRBJ2-2; v_call: TRBV7-2; d_call: NA; cdr3_nt: TGTGCCAGCAGCTTCGCGGGGGCCTACGGGGAGCTGTTTTTT; cdr3_aa: CASSFAGAYGELFF
cdr3_length: 13; clone_size: few; j_call: TRBJ2-6; v_call: TRBV30; d_call: NA; cdr3_nt: TGTGCCGGCTCGGTCTCTGGGGCCAACGTCCTGACTTTC; cdr3_aa: CAGSVSGANVLTF
cdr3_length: 14; clone_size: NA; j_call: TRBJ1-2; v_call: TRBV7-2; d_call: NA; cdr3_nt: TGTGCCAGCAGCTTAGCGGGTTTAAGGGACGGCTACACCTTC; cdr3_aa: CASSLAGLRDGYTF
cdr3_length: 14; clone_size: NA; j_call: TRBJ1-2; v_call: TRBV6-1; d_call: NA; cdr3_nt: TGTGCCAGCAGTGACTCAGTAGAATGGGTGGGCTACACCTTC; cdr3_aa: CASSDSVEWVGYTF
cdr3_length: 14; clone_size: few; j_call: TRBJ2-7; v_call: TRBV29-1; d_call: TRBD1; cdr3_nt: TGCAGCGTTGGGGTGAGGACAGGGGTGAGGGAGCAGTACTTC; cdr3_aa: CSVGVRTGVREQYF
cdr3_length: 14; clone_size: NA; j_call: TRBJ2-7; v_call: TRBV4-1; d_call: NA; cdr3_nt: TGCGCCAGCAGCCCGGGGAGGGGGCTATACGAGCAGTACTTC; cdr3_aa: CASSPGRGLYEQYF
cdr3_length: 13; clone_size: NA; j_call: TRBJ2-7; v_call: TRBV7-2; d_call: TRBD1; cdr3_nt: TGTGCCAGCAGCTCCACAGGGGTGGGCGAGCAGTACTTC; cdr3_aa: CASSSTGVGEQYF
cdr3_length: 14; clone_size: many; j_call: TRBJ1-5; v_call: TRBV7-2; d_call: NA; cdr3_nt: TGTGCCAGCAGCTCTCGACAGGGCAATCAGCCCCAGCATTTT; cdr3_aa: CASSSRQGNQPQHF
cdr3_length: 8; clone_size: few; j_call: TRBJ2-5; v_call: TRBV7-2; d_call: NA; cdr3_nt: TGTGCCACCCTACCCCAGTACTTC; cdr3_aa: CATLPQYF
cdr3_length: 13; clone_size: NA; j_call: TRBJ1-1; v_call: TRBV4-3; d_call: TRBD1; cdr3_nt: TGCGCCAGCAGCCAAGAGACAGGGGGTGAAGCTTTCTTT; cdr3_aa: CASSQETGGEAFF
cdr3_length: 13; clone_size: few; j_call: TRBJ1-3; v_call: TRBV15; d_call: NA; cdr3_nt: TGTGCCACCAGCAGAGGAGGGATTAACACCATATATTTT; cdr3_aa: CATSRGGINTIYF
cdr3_length: 15; clone_size: NA; j_call: TRBJ1-2; v_call: TRBV7-2; d_call: TRBD1; cdr3_nt: TGTGCCAGCAGCTTAGTACGGACAGGGAACTATGGCTACACCTTC; cdr3_aa: CASSLVRTGNYGYTF
cdr3_length: 13; clone_size: NA; j_call: TRBJ1-1; v_call: TRBV20-1; d_call: NA; cdr3_nt: TGCAGTGCCCAACGCGAGGGGGGCCCAGAAGCTTTCTTT; cdr3_aa: CSAQREGGPEAFF